This entry lists 22 T cell receptor beta chains sequenced from one sample in a study of T cells expressing NK-cell markers. TCRdb reprocessed the 5' RACE reads, with one entry per CDR3 protein and no DNA. The listing contains about 460,000 distinct CDR3 sequences. The material sequenced was blood T cells: a sorted CD56 or NKG2C T cell subset, CD4+ or CD8+ T cells, or bulk PBMC T cells (not recorded which). These receptors all stem from a woman in her forties or fifties in good health.

This chain uses TRBV9 with TRBJ1-6; the D call of TRBD1 rests on TCRdb alone, since no DNA is present to check it. Looked up from germline, CDR1 is SGDLS and CDR2 is YYNGEE. The length of the CDR3 is 17 residues. CDR3 in amino acids: CASSPGGSGQWSSPLHF.

This sequence joins TRBV5-5 and TRBJ1-5. CDR1 is SGHKS, CDR2 YYEKEE, per germline (reference sequence). CDR3 length: 16 residues. This CDR3 is CASSLGSGARSQPQHF. The full variable domain, in which reference TRBV5-5 and TRBJ1-5 provide the parts outside the CDR3, is DAGVTQSPTHLIKTRGQQVTLRCSPISGHKSVSWYQQVLGQGPQFIFQYYEKEERGRGNFPDRFSARQFPNYSSELNVNALLLGDSALYLCASSLGSGARSQPQHFGDGTRLSIL.

The rearrangement links TRBV12-3 or TRBV12-4 to TRBJ2-2; there is no DNA to check the TCRdb D call of TRBD1. The CDR3 spans 13 residues. CDR3 loop: CASSLGAVRELFF.

V and J are TRBV29-1 and TRBJ2-1; with no DNA, the TCRdb D assignment of TRBD2 cannot be verified. The CDR3 loop spans 16 amino acids. Germline loops: CDR1 SQVTM, CDR2 ANQGSEA. The CDR3 reads CSAGLAGGRGGNEQFF.

The chain joins TRBV6-1 to TRBJ2-7. CDR1 MNHNS and CDR2 SASEGT come from the germline V gene. This CDR3 contains 14 residues. The CDR3 is CASSEASASYEQYF.

The rearrangement links TRBV5-1 to TRBJ2-5; TCRdb's assignment of TRBD1 cannot be checked, as there is no DNA. The length of the CDR3 is 16 residues. The germline gives CDR1 SGHRS, CDR2 YFSETQ. The CDR3: CASSEGTGRTGETQYF. Complete variable domain (other parts from reference TRBV5-1 and TRBJ2-5): KAGVTQTPRYLIKTRGQQVTLSCSPISGHRSVSWYQQTPGQGLQFLFEYFSETQRNKGNFPGRFSGRQFSNSRSEMNVSTLELGDSALYLCASSEGTGRTGETQYFGPGTRLLVL.

The V and J genes are TRBV9 and TRBJ2-7. Germline loops: CDR1 SGDLS, CDR2 YYNGEE. This CDR3 comprises 14 residues. CDR3: CASSVGQLKDEQYF.

The chain uses TRBV24-1 and TRBJ2-1; no DNA is available, so the TRBD2 call from TCRdb remains unchecked. Germline CDR1 is KGHDR and CDR2 is SFDVKD. The length of the CDR3 is 14 residues. CDR3 sequence reads: CATSDPTSGSEQFF.

This chain connects TRBV12-3 or TRBV12-4 to TRBJ2-1; lacking DNA, the TRBD2 call made by TCRdb goes unchecked. This CDR3 spans 14 amino acids. CDR3 in amino acids: CASSSGGRLYEQFF.

The chain carries TRBV10-3 and TRBJ2-7; TCRdb designates TRBD2, a call that cannot be tested without DNA. Germline values: CDR1 ENHRY, CDR2 SYGVKD. The CDR3 covers 15 residues. This chain's CDR3 is CAIRPKRETPGEQYF.

The chain couples TRBV12-3 or TRBV12-4 to TRBJ2-2; the TRBD2 assignment by TCRdb is unverifiable without DNA. This CDR3 is 16 amino acids long. CDR3: CASTGTRRVPAGELFF.

The V and J genes are TRBV15 and TRBJ2-1; absent DNA, TCRdb's TRBD1 call cannot be checked. The V gene's germline CDR1 is LNHNV and CDR2 YYDKDF (reference sequence). CDR3 length: 14 amino acids. This CDR3 reads CATRRDRGLYEQFF.

The J gene is TRBJ2-7, the V gene TRBV5-1; TCRdb lists TRBD2, though no DNA is available to test this call. The CDR3 extends over 16 amino acids. From germline, CDR1 is SGHRS and CDR2 YFSETQ. Here the CDR3 reads CASSLAQGVGGYEQYF.

The chain employs TRBV10-3 and TRBJ2-7; there is no DNA to check the TCRdb D call of TRBD2. This CDR3 is 17 amino acids long. Germline V gives CDR1 ENHRY, CDR2 SYGVKD. CDR3 region: CAISESPPTSGAYEQYF.

The chain joins TRBV15 to TRBJ2-7; TCRdb outputs TRBD1, but without DNA this stays unchecked. This CDR3 is 14 amino acids long. Germline V gene lookup returns CDR1 LNHNV and CDR2 YYDKDF (reference sequence). The CDR3: CATSRVGVTYEQYF.

The chain recombines TRBV4-2 with TRBJ2-1; TCRdb indicates TRBD2, and absent DNA this call remains unverified. This CDR3 contains 18 residues. Germline CDR1 LGHNA, CDR2 YNFKEQ. The CDR3 loop reads CASSQVRLAGGKINEQFF.

The rearrangement joins TRBV5-1 to TRBJ2-2. The length of the CDR3 is 16 residues. Germline V gene lookup returns CDR1 SGHRS and CDR2 YFSETQ. CDR3 residues: CASSAYRLANTGELFF.

The chain combines TRBV12-3 or TRBV12-4 with TRBJ2-5; lacking DNA, the TRBD2 call made by TCRdb goes unchecked. The CDR3 loop spans 14 amino acids. The chain's CDR3 is CASSPRLEQETQYF.

This rearrangement joins TRBV14 to TRBJ2-5; checking the TCRdb D call of TRBD1 is not possible without DNA. The germline V gene encodes CDR1 SGHDN and CDR2 FVKESK. The CDR3 runs to 14 residues. CDR3 sequence: CASSPHIGGETQYF.

The rearrangement joins TRBV7-8 to TRBJ1-1. Germline-derived CDR1 and CDR2 are SGHVS and FQNEAQ. The CDR3 totals 16 residues. The CDR3 loop reads CASSRGFWRGNTEAFF.

The rearrangement links TRBV5-1 to TRBJ2-7; the D call of TRBD1 rests on TCRdb alone, since no DNA is present to check it. CDR3 length: 13 amino acids. CDR1 and CDR2 (germline): SGHRS, YFSETQ. CDR3 loop: CASSPTTGHEQYF.

J is TRBJ2-3 and V is TRBV12-3 or TRBV12-4. The CDR3 consists of 14 residues. CDR3 residues: CASSLAGERYTQYF.